The next 3 T cell receptor beta chains were all read from a single sample in a study of T-cell reconstitution after alpha-beta-depleted transplantation in children (dated by TCRdb to about 2016). Receptor amplification or capture employed PCR. TCRdb records Illumina HiSeq 2500 as the sequencer. To normalize quantification of the TCRbeta repertoire, the TCR libraries were built with molecular barcoding that relied on unique molecular identifiers. The raw public reads went through TCRdb reprocessing: fastp at Q25, MiXCR clone calling, in-frame beta chains kept. For every CDR3 protein sequence, its rows merge into one entry that carries the most common genes and DNA. The sample yields roughly 500,000 distinct CDR3 sequences; about 31% were counted once. Of the sample, 2% to 3% is held by the ten largest clones. Sequencing was performed on PBMCs from the stem cell graft donor, taken from the stem cell graft. Receptors originate from a human donor who donated a stem cell graft to a child with aplastic anemia.

The rearrangement uses TRBV3-1 and TRBJ1-5, with 7 bases that match TRBD1. CDR3 length equals 17 residues. CDR1 is LGHDT, CDR2 YNNKEL, per germline (reference sequence). Trimming at V came to 3 bases and at J to 0 bases, leaving 8 bases not matched to a gene. CDR3 region: CASSHGTGDYSNQPQHF. Here the CDR3 DNA reads TGTGCCAGCAGCCATGGTACAGGGGATTATAGCAATCAGCCCCAGCATTTT.

Concerning this clonotype itself: Germline is not matched at one junction end, which may reflect a read error. This chain connects TRBV7-2 to TRBJ2-1; no clear D. The length of the CDR3 is 13 residues. CDR1 is SGHTA, CDR2 FQGNSA, per germline. The CDR3 spells CASSPPPHNEQLF. CDR3 nucleotide sequence: TGTGCCAGCAGCCCCCCCCCACACAATGAGCAGTTGTTC.

CDR3 DNA: TGTGCCAGCAGTGATGAGAGTTATAGCAATCAGCCCCAGCATTTT. This encodes CASSDESYSNQPQHF. This sequence joins TRBV6-1 and TRBJ1-5; D is ambiguous. The V end was cut by 3 bases, the J end by 0 bases, with 9 bases between. This CDR3 region has 15 residues. Germline CDR1 is MNHNS and CDR2 is SASEGT.